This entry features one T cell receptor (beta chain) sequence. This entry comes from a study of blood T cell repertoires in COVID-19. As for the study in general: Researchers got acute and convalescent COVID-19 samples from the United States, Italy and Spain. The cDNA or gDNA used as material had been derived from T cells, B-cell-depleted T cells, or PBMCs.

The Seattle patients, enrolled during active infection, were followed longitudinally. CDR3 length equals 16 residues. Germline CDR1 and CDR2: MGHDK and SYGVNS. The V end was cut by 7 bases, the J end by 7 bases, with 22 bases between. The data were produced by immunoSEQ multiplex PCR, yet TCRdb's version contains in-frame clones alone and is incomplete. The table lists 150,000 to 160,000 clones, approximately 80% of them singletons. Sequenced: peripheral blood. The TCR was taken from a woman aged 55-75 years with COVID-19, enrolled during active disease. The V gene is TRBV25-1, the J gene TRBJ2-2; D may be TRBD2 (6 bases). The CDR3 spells CASTAPGGNFIGELFF. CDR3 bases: TGTGCCAGCACCGCCCCCGGGGGAAATTTCATCGGGGAGCTGTTTTTT.